The clone carrying this T cell receptor beta chain has a handful of counts. Documented time point: newly diagnosed GD, antithyroid drugs for less than 3 months. The TCR library was prepared using RNA isolated from PBMCs. Losses at the gene ends were 6 bases for V and 6 bases for J; bases not matched to a gene: 13. From germline, CDR1 is ENHRY and CDR2 SYGVKD. The CDR3 spans 16 residues. This entry belongs to a study of regulatory T cells in long-lasting Graves disease. The TCR beta library used iRepertoire HTBI primers with Arm-PCR amplification of CDR3. TCRdb recomputed calls from the multiplex PCR reads with MiXCR, one row per CDR3 protein. Of around 500,000 distinct CDR3 sequences listed, about 13% are singletons. These data are also associated with another study on T cells in Graves' hyperthyroidism and ophthalmopathy. In that study: Ophthalmopathy was distinguished from stable hyperthyroidism by 13 V-J signatures.

This chain joins TRBV10-3 and TRBJ2-1, with 8 bases lining up with TRBD1. This specimen consisted of peripheral blood mononuclear cells (PBMCs), obtained at new diagnosis, from a patient treated with antithyroid drugs. The clonotype originates from a man aged 25 to 40 with Graves disease. CDR3 nucleotide sequence: TGTGCCATCAGATTCACCCAGGGGGCGCAGATCAATGAGCAGTTCTTC. This codes for CAIRFTQGAQINEQFF.